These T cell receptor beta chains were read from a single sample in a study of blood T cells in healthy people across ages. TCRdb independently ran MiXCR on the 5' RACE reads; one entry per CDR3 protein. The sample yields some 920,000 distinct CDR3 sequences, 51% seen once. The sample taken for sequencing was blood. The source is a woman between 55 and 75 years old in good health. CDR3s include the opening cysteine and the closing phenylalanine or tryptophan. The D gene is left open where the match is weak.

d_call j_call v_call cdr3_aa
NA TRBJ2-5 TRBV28 CASRGTGGQETQYF
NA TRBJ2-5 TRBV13 CASSSSGTETQYF
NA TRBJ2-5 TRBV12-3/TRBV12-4 CASMDNFVSETQYF
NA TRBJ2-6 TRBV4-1 CASSQYREGSGANVLTF
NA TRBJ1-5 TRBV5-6 CASSLVAGDQPQHF
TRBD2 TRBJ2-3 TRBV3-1 CASSEVAGVGITDTQYF
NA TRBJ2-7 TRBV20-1 CSARLEVSYEQYF
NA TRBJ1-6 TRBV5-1 CASSLDAGDNSPLHF
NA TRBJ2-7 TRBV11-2 CASSLVGRGPRASYEQYF
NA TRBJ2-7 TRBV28 CASSGYTGVYEQYF